Listed here are 19 T cell receptor beta chains from one sample, sequenced in a study of blood T cell repertoires in COVID-19. Libraries were prepared by immunoSEQ multiplex PCR; TCRdb keeps only in-frame clonotypes and omits some of them. This table holds around 260,000 clones, 91% found once. Sequencing was done on a sample of peripheral blood. Source of these receptors: a person aged 18 to 29 with COVID-19, enrolled during active disease.

The gene calls are TRBV11-2 and TRBJ1-1, with a possible D match to TRBD1 (5 bases). The CDR3 has 17 residues. Germline V gives CDR1 SGHAT, CDR2 FQNNGV. Trimming removed 5 bases at V and 1 base at J, with 20 bases between. CDR3 coding DNA: TGTGCCAGCAGCCCTACATACATCGGGGGAGGGAACACTGAAGCTTTCTTT. Its protein product is CASSPTYIGGGNTEAFF.

The chain is built from TRBV7-2 and TRBJ1-1; D uncertain. CDR1 SGHTA and CDR2 FQGNSA come from the germline V gene. Trimming removed 2 bases at V and 2 bases at J, with 9 bases between. The CDR3 runs to 14 residues. DNA of the CDR3: TGTGCCAGCAGCTTATTATACACCAACACTGAAGCTTTCTTT. This gives the protein CASSLLYTNTEAFF.

The chain couples TRBV11-2 to TRBJ2-7; 14 bases are a match to TRBD2. This CDR3 spans 15 amino acids. Germline lookup yields CDR1 SGHAT and CDR2 FQNNGV. Trimming at V came to 4 bases and at J to 6 bases, leaving 5 bases not matched to a gene. The CDR3 loop reads CASSWGTSGSFEQYF. CDR3 nucleotide sequence: TGTGCCAGCAGCTGGGGGACTAGCGGGAGTTTCGAGCAGTACTTC. The whole variable domain, filled in from reference TRBV11-2 and TRBJ2-7, reads EAGVAQSPRYKIIEKRQSVAFWCNPISGHATLYWYQQILGQGPKLLIQFQNNGVVDDSQLPKDRFSAERLKGVDSTLKIQPAKLEDSAVYLCASSWGTSGSFEQYFGPGTRLTVT.

The V gene is TRBV11-2, the J gene TRBJ1-5, with D possibly TRBD1 on 6 matching bases. V was pared by 1 base and J by 3 bases, with 7 bases between. Germline values: CDR1 SGHAT, CDR2 FQNNGV. The CDR3 loop spans 14 amino acids. The CDR3 nucleotides read TGTGCCAGCAGCTTAGGACAGGTCAATCAGCCCCAGCATTTT. Its translation: CASSLGQVNQPQHF.

CDR3 sequence reads: CASSLVGRHETQYF. CDR3 in DNA: TGTGCCAGCAGCTTGGTCGGGAGGCACGAGACCCAGTACTTC. J is TRBJ2-5 and V is TRBV5-4, with 7 bases identical to TRBD2. Germline CDR1 SGHNT, CDR2 YYREEE (reference sequence). The CDR3 has 14 amino acids. Losses at the gene ends were 0 bases for V and 5 bases for J; bases not matched to a gene: 4.

CDR3 in DNA: TGTGCCAGTAGCATAAACCGGGACAGGGCCTTAACCGGGGAGCTGTTTTTT. This sequence encodes CASSINRDRALTGELFF. This chain joins TRBV19 and TRBJ2-2, with 9 bases that match TRBD1. CDR3 size: 17 residues. The germline CDR1 and CDR2 sequences are LNHDA and SQIVND (reference sequence). Germline trimming cut 6 bases from V and 5 bases from J; bases unmatched to any gene: 13.

The genes are TRBV7-6 and TRBJ1-6; no definite D call. Trimming took off 0 bases at V and 9 bases at J, with 15 bases between the two ends. CDR3 length: 16 amino acids. Per the germline V gene, CDR1 is SGHVS and CDR2 is FNYEAQ. CDR3 loop: CASSLATQVSGSPLHF. CDR3 coding DNA: TGTGCCAGCAGCTTAGCGACTCAAGTATCGGGTTCACCCCTCCACTTT.

The V gene is TRBV24-1, the J gene TRBJ2-1; 8 bases align to TRBD1. The CDR3 sequence is 15 residues long. Germline-derived CDR1 and CDR2 are KGHDR and SFDVKD. V was clipped by 5 bases and J by 2 bases; unmatched bases: 4. CDR3 loop: CATSGGQGAYNEQFF. The CDR3 DNA is TGTGCCACCAGTGGAGGACAGGGAGCCTACAATGAGCAGTTCTTC.

This chain links TRBV28 with TRBJ1-1; a weak D match, TRBD1 (6 bases). Germline lookup yields CDR1 MDHEN and CDR2 SYDVKM. CDR3 length: 14 residues. Trimming removed 3 bases from V and 5 bases from J, with 13 bases in between. The CDR3 here is CASSLSTGRTEAFF. CDR3 nucleotides: TGTGCCAGCAGTTTGAGTACAGGGAGAACTGAAGCTTTCTTT.

This chain connects TRBV5-6 to TRBJ1-4; D is possibly TRBD1 (6 bases). The CDR3 has 13 amino acids. Germline V gives CDR1 SGHDT, CDR2 YYEEEE. The ends were cut back, 3 bases at V and 7 bases at J, with 10 bases in the middle. The CDR3 reads CASSWSRGEKLFF. The CDR3 nucleotides read TGTGCCAGCAGCTGGAGCAGGGGTGAAAAACTGTTTTTT.

The gene calls are TRBV30 and TRBJ1-4; D call uncertain. Germline assignment: CDR1 GTSNPN and CDR2 SVGIG (reference sequence). Trimming took 1 base from V and 7 from J, leaving 4 bases between them. This CDR3 region has 11 residues. The CDR3 region has the DNA TGTGCCTGGAGTGGACTTGAAAAACTGTTTTTT. It is translated as CAWSGLEKLFF. The whole variable domain, remainder taken from reference TRBV30 and TRBJ1-4, is SQTIHQWPATLVQPVGSPLSLECTVEGTSNPNLYWYRQAAGRGLQLLFYSVGIGQISSEVPQNLSASRPQDRQFILSSKKLLLSDSGFYLCAWSGLEKLFFGSGTQLSVL.

This clone has just one count. V usage is TRBV24-1 and J usage is TRBJ2-7; 10 nucleotides agree with TRBD1. Germline CDR1 is KGHDR and CDR2 is SFDVKD. V lost 4 bases and J lost 7; bases outside the gene matches: 12. This CDR3 has 16 residues. The CDR3 coding sequence is TGTGCCACCAGTGACCCTTCTCGGACAGGGGGGGAGGAGCAGTACTTC. Its translation: CATSDPSRTGGEEQYF.

This chain joins TRBV5-6 and TRBJ2-7; 9 positions agree with TRBD1. V lost 1 base and J lost 4; bases outside the gene matches: 6. CDR1 SGHDT and CDR2 YYEEEE come from the germline V gene. The CDR3 contains 15 residues. CDR3 in amino acids: CASSLPPGQGYEQYF. The CDR3 DNA is TGTGCCAGCAGCTTGCCACCGGGACAGGGTTACGAGCAGTACTTC. Based on the CDR3 plus reference TRBV5-6 and TRBJ2-7, the full variable domain is DAGVTQSPTHLIKTRGQQVTLRCSPKSGHDTVSWYQQALGQGPQFIFQYYEEEERQRGNFPDRFSGHQFPNYSSELNVNALLLGDSALYLCASSLPPGQGYEQYFGPGTRLTVT.

V gene TRBV2 combines with J gene TRBJ1-1; D may be TRBD1 (6 bases). V was pared by 5 bases and J by 4 bases, with 11 bases between. Germline CDR1 is SNHLY and CDR2 is FYNNEI. This CDR3 is built from 13 residues. The CDR3 sequence: CASSIQGGTEAFF. In DNA, the CDR3 is TGTGCCAGCAGTATACAGGGCGGCACTGAAGCTTTCTTT.

CDR3 protein: CASSEGQGNTGELFF. The CDR3 DNA reads as TGTGCCAGCAGTGAGGGACAGGGGAACACCGGGGAGCTGTTTTTT. The chain has TRBV6-4 and TRBJ2-2; the match to TRBD1 covers 9 bases. V lost 3 bases, J lost 1 base, and 0 bases stayed unmatched. The CDR3 sequence is 15 residues long. Germline CDR1 is MRHNA and CDR2 is SNTAGT.

The count of this clone is one. V usage is TRBV4-3 and J usage is TRBJ1-4, with D possibly TRBD1 on 6 matching bases. Per germline, CDR1 LGHNA and CDR2 YSLEER. This CDR3 contains 17 residues. V lost 0 bases and J lost 7, with 18 bases in between. Here the CDR3 DNA reads TGCGCCAGCAGCCAAGACCCCTCCCGGCAGGGGAGTGAAAAACTGTTTTTT. It is translated as CASSQDPSRQGSEKLFF.

The rearrangement uses TRBV7-8 and TRBJ2-1, with D maybe TRBD1 (5 bases). Trimming left V 5 bases short and J 7 bases short, with 12 bases between. The CDR3 is 13 amino acids. CDR1 and CDR2 (germline): SGHVS, FQNEAQ. DNA of the CDR3: TGTGCCAGCAGCACACGACAGCCGAATGAGCAGTTCTTC. It translates to CASSTRQPNEQFF.

The chain couples TRBV6-6 to TRBJ1-2, with TRBD1 as a possible D gene (6 bases). V was trimmed by 7 bases and J by 4 bases, leaving 16 bases between them. The germline gives CDR1 MNHNY, CDR2 SVGAGI (reference sequence). CDR3 length equals 14 residues. CDR3 DNA sequence: TGTGCCAGCAAACCTACACAGGGCCCCTATGGCTACACCTTC. It translates to CASKPTQGPYGYTF.

V and J are TRBV24-1 and TRBJ1-1; tentative D call: TRBD1 (6 bases). Trimming shortened V by 4 bases and J by 5 bases, and 10 bases separated the two germline ends. The CDR3 spans 13 residues. Germline lookup yields CDR1 KGHDR and CDR2 SFDVKD. For the CDR3, the DNA is TGTGCCACCAGTGAGCAGGGGAGTACTGAAGCTTTCTTT. Its protein product is CATSEQGSTEAFF.